This TCR beta chain was captured by sequencing in a study of blood T cell repertoires in COVID-19. This clone was seen many times. The germline V gene encodes CDR1 MNHEY and CDR2 SVGAGI. V was trimmed by 10 bases and J by 3 bases, leaving 12 bases between them. This CDR3 has 12 amino acids. Measured with immunoSEQ multiplex PCR; TCRdb has only the in-frame clones, and not every one. The data hold some 100,000 clones, with roughly 80% observed a single time. The sample consisted of peripheral blood. The chain is built from TRBV6-5 and TRBJ2-5, with D tentatively TRBD2 (6 bases). The TCR was taken from a woman aged 60-70 years with acute or convalescent COVID-19. CDR3 protein: CANPWGEETQYF. The CDR3 coding sequence is TGTGCCAACCCTTGGGGGGAAGAGACCCAGTACTTC.